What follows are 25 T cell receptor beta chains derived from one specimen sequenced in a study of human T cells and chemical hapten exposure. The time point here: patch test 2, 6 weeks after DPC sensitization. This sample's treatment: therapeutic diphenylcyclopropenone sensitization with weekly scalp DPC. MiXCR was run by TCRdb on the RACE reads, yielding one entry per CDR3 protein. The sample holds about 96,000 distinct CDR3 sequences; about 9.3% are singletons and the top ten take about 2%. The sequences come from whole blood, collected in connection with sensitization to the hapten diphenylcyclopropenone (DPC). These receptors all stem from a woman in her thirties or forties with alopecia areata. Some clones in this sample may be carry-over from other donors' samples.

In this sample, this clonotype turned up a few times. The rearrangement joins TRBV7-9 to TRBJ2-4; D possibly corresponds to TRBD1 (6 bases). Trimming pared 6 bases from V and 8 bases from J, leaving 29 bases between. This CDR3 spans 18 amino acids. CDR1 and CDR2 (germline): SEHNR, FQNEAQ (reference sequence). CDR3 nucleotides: TGTGCCAGCAGTCCCCACCCTTCAGCCCATAGTACAGGGTACATTCAGTACTTC. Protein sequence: CASSPHPSAHSTGYIQYF.

CDR3: CAISSGRSNEQFF. CDR3 sequence (DNA): TGTGCCATCTCTAGCGGGAGATCTAATGAGCAGTTCTTC. The rearrangement joins TRBV10-3 to TRBJ2-1, with 10 bases matching TRBD2. The germline V gene has CDR1 ENHRY and CDR2 SYGVKD. The ends lost 8 bases at V and 7 bases at J; junction bases unmatched: 5. This CDR3 contains 13 residues.

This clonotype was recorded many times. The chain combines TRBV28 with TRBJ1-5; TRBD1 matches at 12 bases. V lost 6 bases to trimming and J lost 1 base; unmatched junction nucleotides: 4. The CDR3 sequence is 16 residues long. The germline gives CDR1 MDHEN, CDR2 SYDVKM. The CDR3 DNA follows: TGTGCCAGCAGCTGGGGACAGGGGGCCAGCAATCAGCCCCAGCATTTT. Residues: CASSWGQGASNQPQHF.

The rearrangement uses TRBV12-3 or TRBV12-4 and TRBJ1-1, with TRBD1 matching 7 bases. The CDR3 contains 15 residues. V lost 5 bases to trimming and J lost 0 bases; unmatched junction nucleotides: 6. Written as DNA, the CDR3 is TGTGCCAGCAGTCAAGCGACAGGGATGAACACTGAAGCTTTCTTT. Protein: CASSQATGMNTEAFF.

The CDR3 DNA is TGTGCCAGTGAACAGACCTATAATTCACCCCTCCACTTT. Residues: CASEQTYNSPLHF. The chain employs TRBV28 and TRBJ1-6; D is ambiguous. Trimming took off 9 bases at V and 2 bases at J, with 8 bases between the two ends. Germline values: CDR1 MDHEN, CDR2 SYDVKM. The length of the CDR3 is 13 residues.

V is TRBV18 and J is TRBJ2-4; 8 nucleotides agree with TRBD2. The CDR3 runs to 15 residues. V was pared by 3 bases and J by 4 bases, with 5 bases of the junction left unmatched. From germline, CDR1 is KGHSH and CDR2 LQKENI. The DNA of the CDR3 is TGTGCCAGCTCACCGGCGGGAGGAAAAAAAAACATTCAGTACTTC. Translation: CASSPAGGKKNIQYF.

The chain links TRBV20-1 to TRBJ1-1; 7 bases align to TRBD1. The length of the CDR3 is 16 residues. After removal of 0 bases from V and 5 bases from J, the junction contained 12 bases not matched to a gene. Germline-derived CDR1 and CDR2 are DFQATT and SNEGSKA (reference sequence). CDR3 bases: TGCAGTGCTAGAGACCCCAAACAGGGGATTTGGACTGAAGCTTTCTTT. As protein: CSARDPKQGIWTEAFF.

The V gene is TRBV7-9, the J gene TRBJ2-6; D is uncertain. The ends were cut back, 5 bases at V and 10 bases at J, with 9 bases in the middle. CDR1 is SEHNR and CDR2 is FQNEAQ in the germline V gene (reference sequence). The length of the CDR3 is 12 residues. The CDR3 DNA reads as TGTGCCAGCAGCCCGATGAAGAACGTCCTGACTTTC. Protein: CASSPMKNVLTF.

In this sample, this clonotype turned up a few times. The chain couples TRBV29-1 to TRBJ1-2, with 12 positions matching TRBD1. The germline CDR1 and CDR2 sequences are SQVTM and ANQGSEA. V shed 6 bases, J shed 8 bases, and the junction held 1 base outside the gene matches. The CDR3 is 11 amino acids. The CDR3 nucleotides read TGCAGCGTGGGGACAGGGGGCGGCTACACCTTC. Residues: CSVGTGGGYTF.

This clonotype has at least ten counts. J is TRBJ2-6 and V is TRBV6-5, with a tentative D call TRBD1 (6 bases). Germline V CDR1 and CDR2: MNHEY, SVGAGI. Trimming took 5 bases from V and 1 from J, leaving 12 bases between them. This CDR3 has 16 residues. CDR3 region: CASSPQGQSGANVLTF. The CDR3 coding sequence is TGTGCCAGCAGTCCCCAAGGACAGTCTGGGGCCAACGTCCTGACTTTC.

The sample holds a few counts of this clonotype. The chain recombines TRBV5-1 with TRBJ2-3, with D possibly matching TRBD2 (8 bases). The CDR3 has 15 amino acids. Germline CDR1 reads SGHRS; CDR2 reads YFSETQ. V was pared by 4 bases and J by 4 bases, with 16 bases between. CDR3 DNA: TGCGCCAGCAGCCCCGGGAGGGGGCTGTCAGATACGCAGTATTTT. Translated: CASSPGRGLSDTQYF.

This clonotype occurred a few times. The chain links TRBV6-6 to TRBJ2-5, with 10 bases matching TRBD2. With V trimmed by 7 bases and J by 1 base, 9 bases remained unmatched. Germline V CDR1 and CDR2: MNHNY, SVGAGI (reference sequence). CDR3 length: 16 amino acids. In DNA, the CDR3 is TGTGCCAGCACCCCGTACCGGACTAGCGGCCAAGAGACCCAGTACTTC. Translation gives CASTPYRTSGQETQYF.

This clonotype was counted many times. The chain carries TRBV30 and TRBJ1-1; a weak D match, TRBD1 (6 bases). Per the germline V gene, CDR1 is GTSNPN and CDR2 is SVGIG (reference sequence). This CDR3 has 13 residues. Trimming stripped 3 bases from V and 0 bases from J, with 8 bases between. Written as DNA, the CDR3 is TGTGCCTGGAGAAGACAGGTGAACACTGAAGCTTTCTTT. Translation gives CAWRRQVNTEAFF.

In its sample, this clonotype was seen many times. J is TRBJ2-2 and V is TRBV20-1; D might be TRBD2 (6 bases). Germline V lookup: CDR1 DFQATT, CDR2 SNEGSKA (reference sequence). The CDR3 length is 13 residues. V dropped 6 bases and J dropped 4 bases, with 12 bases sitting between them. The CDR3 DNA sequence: TGCAGTGCAAACGGACTATCCACCGGGGAGCTGTTTTTT. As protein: CSANGLSTGELFF.

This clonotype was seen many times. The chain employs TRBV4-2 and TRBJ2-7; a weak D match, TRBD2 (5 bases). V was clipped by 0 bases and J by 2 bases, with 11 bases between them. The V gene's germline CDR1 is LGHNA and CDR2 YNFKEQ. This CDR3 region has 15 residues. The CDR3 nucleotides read TGTGCCAGCAGCCAAGATTACTACGGGACCTACGAGCAGTACTTC. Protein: CASSQDYYGTYEQYF.

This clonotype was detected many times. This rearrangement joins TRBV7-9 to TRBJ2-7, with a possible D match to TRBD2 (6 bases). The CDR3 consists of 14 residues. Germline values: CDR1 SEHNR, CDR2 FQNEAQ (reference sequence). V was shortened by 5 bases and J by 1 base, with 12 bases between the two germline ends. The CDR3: CASSLRLGSYEQYF. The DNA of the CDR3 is TGTGCCAGCAGCCTTCGACTAGGGTCCTACGAGCAGTACTTC. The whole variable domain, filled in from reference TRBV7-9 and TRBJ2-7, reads DTGVSQNPRHKITKRGQNVTFRCDPISEHNRLYWYRQTLGQGPEFLTYFQNEAQLEKSRLLSDRFSAERPKGSFSTLEIQRTEQGDSAMYLCASSLRLGSYEQYFGPGTRLTVT.

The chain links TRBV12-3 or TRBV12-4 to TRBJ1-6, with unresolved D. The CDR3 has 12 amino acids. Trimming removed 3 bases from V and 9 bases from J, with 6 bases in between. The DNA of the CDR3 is TGTGCCAGCAGTTTCATCGGTTCACCCCTCCACTTT. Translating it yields CASSFIGSPLHF.

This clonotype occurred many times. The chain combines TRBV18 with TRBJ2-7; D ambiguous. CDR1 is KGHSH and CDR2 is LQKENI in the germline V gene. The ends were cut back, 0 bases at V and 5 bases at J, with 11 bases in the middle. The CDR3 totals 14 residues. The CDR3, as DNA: TGTGCCAGCTCACCACCGGCGGATAGACACGAGCAGTACTTC. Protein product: CASSPPADRHEQYF.

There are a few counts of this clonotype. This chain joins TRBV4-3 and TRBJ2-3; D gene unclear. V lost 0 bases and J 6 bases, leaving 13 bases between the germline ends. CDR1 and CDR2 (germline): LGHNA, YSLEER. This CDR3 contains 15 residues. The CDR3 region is CASSQESRPTDTQYF. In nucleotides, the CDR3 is TGCGCCAGCAGCCAAGAAAGCAGACCAACCGATACGCAGTATTTT.

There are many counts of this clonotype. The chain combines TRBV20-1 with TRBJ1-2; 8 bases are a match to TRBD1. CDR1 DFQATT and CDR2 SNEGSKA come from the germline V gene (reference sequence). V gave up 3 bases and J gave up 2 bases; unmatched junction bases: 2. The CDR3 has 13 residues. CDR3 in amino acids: CSARDRENYGYTF. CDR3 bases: TGCAGTGCTAGGGACAGGGAGAACTATGGCTACACCTTC.

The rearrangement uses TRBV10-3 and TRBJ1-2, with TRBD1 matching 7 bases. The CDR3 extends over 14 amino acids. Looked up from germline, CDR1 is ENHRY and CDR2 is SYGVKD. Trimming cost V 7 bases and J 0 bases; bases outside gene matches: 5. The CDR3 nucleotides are TGTGCCATCACCGCGGACAGGACTAACTATGGCTACACCTTC. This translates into CAITADRTNYGYTF.

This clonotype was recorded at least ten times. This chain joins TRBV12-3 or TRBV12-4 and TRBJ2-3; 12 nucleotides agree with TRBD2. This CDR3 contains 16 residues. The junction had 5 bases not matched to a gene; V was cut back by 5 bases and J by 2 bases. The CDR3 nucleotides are TGTGCCAGCAGTGCGCGACTAGCGGGGGTCACAGATACGCAGTATTTT. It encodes CASSARLAGVTDTQYF.

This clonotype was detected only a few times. This CDR3 reads CASTKAGGRQETQYF. The CDR3 region has the DNA TGTGCCAGTACGAAAGCGGGAGGACGCCAAGAGACCCAGTACTTC. The chain links TRBV19 to TRBJ2-5; 9 bases agree with TRBD2. Germline CDR1 is LNHDA and CDR2 is SQIVND (reference sequence). Losses at the gene ends were 7 bases for V and 1 base for J; bases not matched to a gene: 7. The CDR3 is 15 residues long.

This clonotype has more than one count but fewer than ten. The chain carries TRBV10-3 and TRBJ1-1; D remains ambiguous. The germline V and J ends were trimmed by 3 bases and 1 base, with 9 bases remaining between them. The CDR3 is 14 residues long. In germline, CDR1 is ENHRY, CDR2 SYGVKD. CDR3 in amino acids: CAISEGRTNTEAFF. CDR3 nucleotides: TGTGCCATCAGTGAAGGACGGACGAACACTGAAGCTTTCTTT.

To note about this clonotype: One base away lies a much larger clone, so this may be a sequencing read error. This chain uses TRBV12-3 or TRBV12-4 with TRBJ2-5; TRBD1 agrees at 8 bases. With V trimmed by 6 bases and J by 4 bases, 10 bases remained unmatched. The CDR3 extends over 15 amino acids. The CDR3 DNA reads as TGTGCCAGCAGCTCCGGACAGGGATTCGGAGAGACCCAGTACTTC. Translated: CASSSGQGFGETQYF.